The 3 T cell receptor beta chains given below trace back to one sample, sequenced in a study of blood T cell repertoires in COVID-19. The data were produced by immunoSEQ multiplex PCR, yet TCRdb's version contains in-frame clones alone and is incomplete. In the table there are about 150,000 clones, roughly 85% of which are singletons. The source material was peripheral blood. The receptors derive from a woman aged 55-69 years with COVID-19, enrolled during active disease.

This rearrangement joins TRBV7-7 to TRBJ2-2, with 8 bases fitting TRBD1. Germline V gene sequence: CDR1 SSHAT, CDR2 FNYEAQ (reference sequence). The CDR3 sequence is 14 residues long. Germline trimming cut 6 bases from V and 4 bases from J; bases unmatched to any gene: 4. The DNA for the CDR3 is TGTGCCAGCAGTTCGGACAGGGCCACCGGGGAGCTGTTTTTT. Translating gives CASSSDRATGELFF.

The chain carries TRBV2 and TRBJ1-5; D might be TRBD1 (5 bases). The CDR3 length is 16 residues. Trimming removed 1 base at V and 6 bases at J, with 16 bases between. Germline assignment: CDR1 SNHLY and CDR2 FYNNEI. CDR3 region: CASSEDEGRISQPQHF. The CDR3 DNA is TGTGCCAGCAGTGAAGATGAGGGGAGGATTAGTCAGCCCCAGCATTTT.

This clone occurred a few times. V usage is TRBV18 and J usage is TRBJ2-2, with TRBD2 identical over 14 bases. Losses at the gene ends were 3 bases for V and 5 bases for J; bases not matched to a gene: 8. The CDR3 has 18 residues. Germline lookup yields CDR1 KGHSH and CDR2 LQKENI. The CDR3 bases are TGTGCCAGCTCACCCCTCCCCGGACTAGCGGGAGGAACCGGGGAGCTGTTTTTT. Translation gives CASSPLPGLAGGTGELFF.